Sequencing of this TCR beta chain was carried out in a study of blood T cell repertoires in COVID-19. Overall study context: Material from acute and convalescent COVID-19 was sourced from the United States, Italy and Spain.

In the study's own analysis: The assay estimated nucleated cells by amplifying reference gene primers. TCRdb's table, derived via immunoSEQ multiplex PCR, lists solely in-frame clones and lacks some. V, J and clone size derive from that table, while D and trimming were established from the DNA sequence. The top ten hold around 0.7% of the sample, which has fewer than 500,000 clones, about nine tenths seen once. Germline CDR1 MNHEY, CDR2 SMNVEV (reference sequence). CDR3 length: 14 amino acids. Germline trimming cut 6 bases from V and 3 bases from J; bases unmatched to any gene: 4. The TCR sequence derives from a young woman who had recovered from COVID-19. The sample consisted of PBMCs or T cells enriched from blood (not recorded which). V gene TRBV27 combines with J gene TRBJ2-3; 9 bases are shared with TRBD1. This CDR3 reads CASSDRGYTDTQYF. CDR3 DNA sequence: TGTGCCAGCAGCGACAGGGGGTATACAGATACGCAGTATTTT.